This T cell receptor beta chain was retrieved from a study of T cell repertoires in cytomegalovirus infection. Across the whole study: The authors relied on CMV epitopes, both recently identified HLA-C-restricted and well-studied HLA-B-restricted. Indicated by public TCR beta signatures were CMV infection and matching HLA type.

TCRdb independently ran MiXCR on the reads; one entry per CDR3 protein. Altogether approximately 300,000 distinct CDR3 sequences are present, about 29% being singletons, with the ten largest covering about 20%. This clonotype has a count of ten or more. The antigen is unknown. This CDR3 region has 15 residues. V was clipped by 6 bases and J by 0 bases; unmatched bases: 5. This chain joins TRBV12-3 or TRBV12-4 and TRBJ2-3; 8 bases line up with TRBD2. This receptor was taken from a human donor in good health (CMV status not recorded). Some clones in this sample may be carry-over from other donors' samples. The sequenced sample was cultured PBMCs, obtained from culture after CMV antigen stimulation. CDR3 sequence reads: CASRTSVSSTDTQYF. The CDR3 nucleotides are TGTGCCAGCAGGACTAGCGTTTCTAGCACAGATACGCAGTATTTT.